The 11 T cell receptor beta chains in this list originate from one sample, sequenced in a study of T-cell memory formation after mild COVID-19. TCRdb reanalysed the 5' RACE reads using MiXCR and keeps one entry per CDR3 protein. There are 95,000 to 110,000 distinct CDR3 sequences in the sample; around 15% occur only once, and about 39% lies in the top ten. Sample: PBMCs or a T cell subset sorted from them (not recorded which). Source of these receptors: a man younger than 30 who had mild COVID-19 (a few samples of this study predate the infection). Cell type and time point are not known.

This clonotype was picked up a small number of times. The V and J genes are TRBV19 and TRBJ2-1; D ambiguous. The CDR3 has 11 amino acids. V lost 4 bases and J 7 bases, leaving 5 bases between the germline ends. CDR1 LNHDA and CDR2 SQIVND come from the germline V gene (reference sequence). CDR3 residues: CASSRRNEQFF. CDR3 bases: TGTGCCAGTAGTAGACGGAATGAGCAGTTCTTC.

The V call is TRBV4-3, the J call TRBJ1-1, with 7 bases identical to TRBD1. In germline, CDR1 is LGHNA, CDR2 YSLEER. V lost 2 bases and J lost 10; bases outside the gene matches: 13. The CDR3 totals 15 residues. CDR3 bases: TGCGCCAGCAGCCAATCAGAGACAGGGACCGGGCGAGCTTTCTTT. It translates to CASSQSETGTGRAFF.

The rearrangement joins TRBV5-1 to TRBJ2-5, with D perhaps being TRBD1 or TRBD2 (5 bases each). V dropped 1 base and J dropped 2 bases, with 9 bases sitting between them. The CDR3 is 14 residues long. CDR1 SGHRS and CDR2 YFSETQ come from the germline V gene. The CDR3: CASSLYGGQETQYF. The CDR3 bases are TGCGCCAGCAGCTTGTATGGGGGTCAAGAGACCCAGTACTTC.

There are a few counts of this clonotype. The rearrangement links TRBV7-9 to TRBJ2-3, with 7 bases lining up with TRBD1. The J segment lost 2 bases and the V segment lost 4 bases, leaving 12 bases of the junction unmatched. Germline V gene sequence: CDR1 SEHNR, CDR2 FQNEAQ (reference sequence). The CDR3 covers 17 residues. DNA for the CDR3: TGTGCCAGCAGCTCCCCTTCATTAGACAGGGACACAGATACGCAGTATTTT. This translates into CASSSPSLDRDTDTQYF.

As concerns this clonotype: Compared with germline, one end of the junction differs, possibly owing to a read error. The chain is built from TRBV4-2 and TRBJ1-2; D not resolved. Germline V gives CDR1 LGHNA, CDR2 YNFKEQ. The CDR3 consists of 16 residues. The CDR3 loop reads CASSEEWDRGGYGYTF. DNA of the CDR3: TGTGCCAGCAGCGAAGAATGGGATCGAGGTGGCTATGGCTACACCTTC.

There are many counts of this clonotype. This sequence joins TRBV4-3 and TRBJ2-7; D might be TRBD2 (5 bases). The CDR3 is 14 amino acids. Between the trimmed V and J ends, which lost 1 base and 5 bases, there was a span of 12 bases. Germline CDR1 reads LGHNA; CDR2 reads YSLEER. CDR3 in amino acids: CASSQGSGSHEQYF. The CDR3 DNA sequence: TGCGCCAGCAGCCAAGGCTCGGGGTCCCACGAGCAGTACTTC.

V is TRBV27 and J is TRBJ2-1; D gene uncertain. V was pared by 3 bases and J by 0 bases, with 6 bases between. The V gene's germline CDR1 is MNHEY and CDR2 SMNVEV (reference sequence). This CDR3 is 14 amino acids long. CDR3 sequence reads: CASSLSFSYNEQFF. CDR3 DNA: TGTGCCAGCAGTTTGTCCTTCTCCTACAATGAGCAGTTCTTC.

The chain joins TRBV4-3 to TRBJ2-1, with no clear D. The germline CDR1 and CDR2 sequences are LGHNA and YSLEER. There are 13 residues in the CDR3. The V end was cut by 4 bases, the J end by 2 bases, with 6 bases between. CDR3 loop: CASSPTAYNEQFF. The CDR3 DNA reads as TGCGCCAGCAGCCCGACGGCCTACAATGAGCAGTTCTTC.

CDR3 residues: CAIRPDLYNEQFF. For the CDR3, the DNA is TGTGCCATCAGACCTGATCTGTACAATGAGCAGTTCTTC. The chain couples TRBV10-3 to TRBJ2-1; D gene uncertain. CDR1 ENHRY and CDR2 SYGVKD come from the germline V gene. This CDR3 comprises 13 residues. V was shortened by 6 bases and J by 4 bases, with 10 bases between the two germline ends.

Only a few counts were recorded for this clonotype. The CDR3 sequence is CAWSFTGGPEAFF. As DNA, the CDR3 is TGTGCCTGGAGTTTTACAGGGGGCCCTGAAGCTTTCTTT. The J gene is TRBJ1-1, the V gene TRBV30, with 9 bases lining up with TRBD1. Losses at the gene ends were 2 bases for V and 6 bases for J; bases not matched to a gene: 4. Per the germline V gene, CDR1 is GTSNPN and CDR2 is SVGIG (reference sequence). The CDR3 totals 13 residues. The full variable domain, its missing parts supplied by reference TRBV30 and TRBJ1-1, is SQTIHQWPATLVQPVGSPLSLECTVEGTSNPNLYWYRQAAGRGLQLLFYSVGIGQISSEVPQNLSASRPQDRQFILSSKKLLLSDSGFYLCAWSFTGGPEAFFGQGTRLTVV.

This clonotype was observed many times. This sequence joins TRBV4-3 and TRBJ1-6; the match to TRBD1 covers 9 bases. The CDR3 is 16 amino acids. The junction had 11 bases not matched to a gene; V was cut back by 5 bases and J by 9 bases. Germline V gives CDR1 LGHNA, CDR2 YSLEER. CDR3 protein: CASSSAFPGQGSPLHF. The CDR3 nucleotides are TGCGCCAGCAGCTCAGCATTCCCGGGACAGGGTTCACCCCTCCACTTT.